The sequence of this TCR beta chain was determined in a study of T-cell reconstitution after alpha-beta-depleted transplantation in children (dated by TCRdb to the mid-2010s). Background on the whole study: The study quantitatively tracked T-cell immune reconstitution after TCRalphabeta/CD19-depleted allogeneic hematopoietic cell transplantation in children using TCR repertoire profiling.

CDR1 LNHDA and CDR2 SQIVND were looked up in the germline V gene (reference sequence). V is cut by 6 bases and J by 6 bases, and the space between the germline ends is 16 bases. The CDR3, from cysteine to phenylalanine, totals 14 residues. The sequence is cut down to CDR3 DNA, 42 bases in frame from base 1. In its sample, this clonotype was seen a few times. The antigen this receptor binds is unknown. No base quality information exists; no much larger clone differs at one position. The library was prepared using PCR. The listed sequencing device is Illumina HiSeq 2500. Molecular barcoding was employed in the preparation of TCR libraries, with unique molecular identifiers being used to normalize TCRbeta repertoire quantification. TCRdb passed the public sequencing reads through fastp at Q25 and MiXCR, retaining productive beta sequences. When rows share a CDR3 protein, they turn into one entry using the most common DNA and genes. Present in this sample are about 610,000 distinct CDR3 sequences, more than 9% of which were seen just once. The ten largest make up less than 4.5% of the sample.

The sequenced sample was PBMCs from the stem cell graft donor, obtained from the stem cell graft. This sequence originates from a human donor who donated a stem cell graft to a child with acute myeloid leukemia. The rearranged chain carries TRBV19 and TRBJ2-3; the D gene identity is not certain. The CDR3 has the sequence CASSPDPGRDTQYF. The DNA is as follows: TGTGCCAGTAGCCCGGACCCTGGACGGGATACGCAGTATTTT. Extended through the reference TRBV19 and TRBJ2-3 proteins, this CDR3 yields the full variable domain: DGGITQSPKYLFRKEGQNVTLSCEQNLNHDAMYWYRQDPGQGLRLIYYSQIVNDFQKGDIAEGYSVSREKKESFPLTVTSAQKNPTAFYLCASSPDPGRDTQYFGPGTRLTVL.